This T cell receptor (beta chain) derives from a study of T-cell reconstitution after alpha-beta-depleted transplantation in children. Overall study results and limits: Recipient T cells and thymic progenitors that survived gave rise to the high TCRbeta diversity observed at day 60 in some patients. Diversity and T-cell counts at one year after transplant derived mostly from new T cells. Several hundred expanded graft clones reportedly were the source of alpha-beta T cells about two months after transplant.

This clonotype was recorded at least ten times. Its antigen remains unknown. CDR3 length: 16 residues. V shed 3 bases and J 2 bases; nucleotides not matched to a gene: 4. CDR1 and CDR2 (germline): PRHDT, FYEKMQ (reference sequence). Preparation of the TCRbeta library used unique molecular identifiers. TCRdb used MiXCR to reprocess the PCR reads, holding one entry per CDR3 protein. The data contain some 300,000 distinct CDR3 sequences, nearly 8% of them singletons. The sequence was collected from a female patient between 2 and 15 years old who had a stem cell transplant for Fanconi anemia, so the T cells may come from the graft donor. This sample comprised peripheral blood, obtained 360 days after TCRalphabeta/CD19-depleted stem cell transplant. This chain joins TRBV13 and TRBJ2-3; TRBD2 matches at 11 bases. The CDR3: CASSFGTSGNTDTQYF. The CDR3 DNA reads TGTGCCAGCAGCTTCGGGACTAGCGGAAACACAGATACGCAGTATTTT.